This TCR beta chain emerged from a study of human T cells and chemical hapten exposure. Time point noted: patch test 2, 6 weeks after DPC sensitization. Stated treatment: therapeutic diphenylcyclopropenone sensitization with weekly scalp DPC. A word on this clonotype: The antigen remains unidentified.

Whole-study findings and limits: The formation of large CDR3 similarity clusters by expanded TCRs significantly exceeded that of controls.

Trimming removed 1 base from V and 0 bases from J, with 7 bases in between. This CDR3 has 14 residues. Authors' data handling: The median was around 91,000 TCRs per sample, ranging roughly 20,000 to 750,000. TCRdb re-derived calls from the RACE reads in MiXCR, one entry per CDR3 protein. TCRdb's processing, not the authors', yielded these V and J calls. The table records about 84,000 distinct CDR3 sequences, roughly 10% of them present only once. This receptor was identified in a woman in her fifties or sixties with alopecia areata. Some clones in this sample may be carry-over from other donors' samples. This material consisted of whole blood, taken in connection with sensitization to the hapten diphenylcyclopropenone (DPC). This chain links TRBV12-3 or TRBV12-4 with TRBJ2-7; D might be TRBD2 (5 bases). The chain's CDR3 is CASSLVGSSYEQYF. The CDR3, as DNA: TGTGCCAGCAGTTTAGTAGGGAGCTCCTACGAGCAGTACTTC.